A single T cell receptor beta chain is shown here with its context. Its recognized antigen is unknown. No base quality information exists; no much larger clone differs at one position. The goal of deep resolution MiSeq sequencing was a depth between 1 in 1 million and 1 in 200,000 T cells, and coverage averaged 10x per clonotype. TCR beta libraries were generated with the immunoSEQ hsTCRB Kit. In the paper's pipeline: ImmunoSEQ Data Assistant and ImmunoSEQ Analyzer were used for data analysis, and V, D and J genes were assigned according to IMGT definitions. Clonality, which ranges from 0 to 1, was calculated by subtracting the normalized Shannon entropy of productive rearrangement frequencies from one. Only overrepresented clonotypes making up at least 0.05% of each patient's repertoire were included in the public clonotype analysis. Some 13 age-matched healthy donor repertoires from immuneACCESS served as clonality controls. TCRdb provides this immuneACCESS table in a form limited to in-frame rearrangements. Some clones are lacking; in checked studies, under half of them reflect an unresolved V gene, and why the rest are absent is not known. That table gives V, J and clone size, and the DNA gave D and trimming. For this sample there are under 300,000 clones; 60% to 75% appear just once. Of the sample, 15% to 19% falls within the top ten clones.

The germline V gene supplies CDR1 KGHSH and CDR2 LQKENI. The CDR3 holds 14 amino acids from the cysteine to the phenylalanine. This entry keeps only the CDR3 DNA: 42 bases, framed from base 1. V is trimmed back by 6 bases and J by 4 bases, and the junction contains 3 bases that no gene match accounts for. The time point label, as the study defines it: around 25 months on ibrutinib. For TCR beta library preparation, about 2 micrograms of genomic DNA were isolated from cryopreserved PBMCs. Longitudinal blood samples from CLL patients on ibrutinib monotherapy were analyzed using high-throughput TCR beta sequencing. The patients took part in an open-label, single-center phase 2 trial of ibrutinib monotherapy. This specimen belongs to a study of cytotoxic CD8 clonotypes in ibrutinib-treated CLL listed by TCRdb under 2021. Concerning the study at large: The cohort had about a dozen relapsed/refractory and roughly 15 treatment-naive patients; 17 to 18 were IGHV unmutated. Cryopreserved peripheral blood mononuclear cells were obtained prior to treatment, at the time of response, and at either disease progression or sustained remission. The response samples were drawn at a median of around eleven months into treatment, with a range of roughly 6 to 40 months. Samples averaged roughly 260,000 productive templates and around 91,000 productive rearrangements. Responses were partial in roughly 25 patients and complete in 2; after median approximately 67 months follow-up, around 15 stayed in remission and some twelve progressed. Of the approximately 87 people in the trial, around 25 had longitudinal samples available. Every sample from remission and from progressive disease was obtained while the patients were still on ibrutinib.

Results the study describes overall, beyond this receptor: Public clonotypes were rare and either contracted or stayed stable during treatment, and the rise in clonality at ibrutinib response reflected the expansion of private clonotypes. Sampling times were not matched between patients in sustained remission and patients whose disease was progressing, and lymph node repertoires were not examined. At baseline, clonality was higher than in age-matched healthy donors and showed a strong correlation with circulating CD8+ T-cell counts. At ibrutinib response clonality went up, during sustained remission it held steady, and at progression it dropped back toward baseline.

Sequences were derived from PBMCs, sampled after 24 months of ibrutinib treatment. The sequence is built from TRBV18 and TRBJ2-1; 10 of the junction bases match TRBD2. The source is a human donor with chronic lymphocytic leukemia. The DNA is as follows: TGTGCCAGCTCGAGGACTAGCGGATACAATGAGCAGTTCTTC. It specifies CASSRTSGYNEQFF.